This TCR beta chain was observed in a study of blood T cell repertoires in COVID-19. V dropped 3 bases and J dropped 3 bases, with 20 bases sitting between them. The germline CDR1 and CDR2 sequences are LNHDA and SQIVND (reference sequence). There are 18 residues in the CDR3. Measured with immunoSEQ multiplex PCR; TCRdb has only the in-frame clones, and not every one. The table has 150,000 or so clones, roughly 85% seen once. The study assigned cohorts using participant-reported clinical history. V is TRBV19 and J is TRBJ1-4; no clear D gene. The TCR sequence derives from a woman between 50 and 59 years old who had recovered from COVID-19. Source material: PBMCs or T cells enriched from blood (not recorded which). CDR3 sequence: CASSMFGVSSLANEKLFF. Written as DNA, the CDR3 is TGTGCCAGTAGTATGTTCGGGGTGTCGAGTCTAGCTAATGAAAAACTGTTTTTT. Supplemented by reference TRBV19 and TRBJ1-4, the full variable domain reads DGGITQSPKYLFRKEGQNVTLSCEQNLNHDAMYWYRQDPGQGLRLIYYSQIVNDFQKGDIAEGYSVSREKKESFPLTVTSAQKNPTAFYLCASSMFGVSSLANEKLFFGSGTQLSVL.